Below, one T cell receptor (beta chain) is given with its context. Its antigen is as yet unknown. The entry originates in a study of blood T cells in healthy people across ages. Study details: Per two T cells, about one barcoded beta molecule was captured through template switching. Overall study results and limits: TCR beta diversity was tightly associated with the proportion of naive T cells.

Per germline, CDR1 SNHLY and CDR2 FYNNEI. The V gene end was trimmed by 0 bases and the J gene end by 15 bases; junction bases not matched to a gene: 5. This CDR3 contains 14 residues. Using a J-beta primer mix together with a sample-barcoded 5' primer, a second PCR was run for roughly 7 to 12 cycles. The template-switch adaptor, which had 12 random nucleotides, put a tag on each cDNA molecule. TCRdb redid the calling of the 5' RACE reads with MiXCR, one entry per CDR3 protein. This table holds some 1.4 million distinct CDR3 sequences, roughly 40% found once. Researchers report isolating at least 7 million PBMCs per sample.

This sequence was found in a woman between 18 and 30 years old in good health. Specimen: blood. The chain couples TRBV2 to TRBJ2-1; 13 bases map to TRBD2. The CDR3 reads CASSEAPGLAGRFF. In DNA, the CDR3 is TGTGCCAGCAGTGAAGCACCGGGACTAGCGGGACGGTTCTTC.